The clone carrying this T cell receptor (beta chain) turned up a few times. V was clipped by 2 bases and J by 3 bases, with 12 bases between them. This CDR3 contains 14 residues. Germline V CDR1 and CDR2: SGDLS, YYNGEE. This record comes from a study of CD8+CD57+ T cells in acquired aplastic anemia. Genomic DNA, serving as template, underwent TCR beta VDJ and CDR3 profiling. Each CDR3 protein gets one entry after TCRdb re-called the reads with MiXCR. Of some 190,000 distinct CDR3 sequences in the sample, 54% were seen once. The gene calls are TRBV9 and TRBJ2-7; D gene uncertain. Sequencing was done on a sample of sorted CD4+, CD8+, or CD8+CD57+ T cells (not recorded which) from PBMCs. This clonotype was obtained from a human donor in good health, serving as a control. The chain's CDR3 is CASSVQDGFYEQYF. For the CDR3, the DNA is TGTGCCAGCAGCGTCCAGGACGGGTTCTACGAGCAGTACTTC.